The rows below give T cell receptor beta chains drawn from one sample of a study of T cells in Graves' hyperthyroidism and ophthalmopathy. MiXCR, run by TCRdb on the multiplex PCR reads, gives a single entry per CDR3 protein. The sample includes fewer than 450,000 distinct CDR3 sequences, approximately 18% seen only once; the top ten take approximately 30%. The sample was blood. The receptors were sampled from a young woman with Graves' hyperthyroidism that later progressed to Graves' ophthalmopathy. Both conserved end residues are part of each CDR3. D genes are given only for firm matches. Clone size, where shown, is once, few, many, or a class for clones that have expanded.

TGTGCCAGTGGTCGTGCTGCGAACACTGAAGCTTTCTTT	CASGRAANTEAFF	TRBJ1-1	TRBV19	many	NA
TGTGCCAGCAGTTTAGGCCCCACCTCCTACGAGCAGTACTTC	CASSLGPTSYEQYF	TRBJ2-7	TRBV27	many	NA
TGCAGTGCTAGTGCAGGGGGTATGAACACTGAAGCTTTCTTT	CSASAGGMNTEAFF	TRBJ1-1	TRBV20-1	many	TRBD1
TGTGCCAGCAGCTTGCTCGTCGCGGCAGGCAGCGAAGCTTTCTTT	CASSLLVAAGSEAFF	TRBJ1-1	TRBV5-4	many	NA
TGTGCCAGCAGCCCCCGTTATACTGAAAAACTGTTTTTT	CASSPRYTEKLFF	TRBJ1-4	TRBV25-1	few	NA
TGTGCCAGTAGTATGGATACGGCAGGGGGTAAACAAAACACCTTC	CASSMDTAGGKQNTF	TRBJ1-2	TRBV19	NA	TRBD1
TGTGCCACCAGCAGAGACTCCCCCCAACAGGGGGATTACGAGCAGTACTTC	CATSRDSPQQGDYEQYF	TRBJ2-7	TRBV15	many	TRBD1
TGTGCCAGCAGCCGGGACAGGGGGAGCGGAAACACCATATATTTT	CASSRDRGSGNTIYF	TRBJ1-3	TRBV3-1	many	TRBD1
TGTGCCAGCAGTTCACCTTTGCGAGGGGGAGGTGAGCAGTTCTTC	CASSSPLRGGGEQFF	TRBJ2-1	TRBV27	NA	NA
TGCGCCAGCAGCTTTGGGCAGCGCACAGATACGCAGTATTTT	CASSFGQRTDTQYF	TRBJ2-3	TRBV5-1	many	NA
TGTGCCAGCAGACGCCGACAGGGCTACACTGAAGCTTTCTTT	CASRRRQGYTEAFF	TRBJ1-1	TRBV12-3/TRBV12-4	many	TRBD1
TGTGCCAGCAGTTCCGGAGTGGCCGGGGAGCTGTTTTTT	CASSSGVAGELFF	TRBJ2-2	TRBV7-9	many	NA
TGTGCCAGCAGCTCGACACAGGGTATTGGTGAGCAGTTCTTC	CASSSTQGIGEQFF	TRBJ2-1	TRBV13	NA	NA
TGTGCCAGCAGCTTCCTAACGGGAGGGCCAGATACGCAGTATTTT	CASSFLTGGPDTQYF	TRBJ2-3	TRBV5-4	NA	TRBD2
TGTGCCAGCAGCCTACAGACAAGGCGGGGGGGGGAGACCCAGTACTTC	CASSLQTRRGGETQYF	TRBJ2-5	TRBV11-2	many	TRBD2
TGCGCCAGCAGCCGTGAGGCCCGCGTGGAGACCCAGTACTTC	CASSREARVETQYF	TRBJ2-5	TRBV4-1	NA	NA
TGTGCCAGCAGCTTAGACCTCGTCGGGGGGGACTATGATGGGACAGATACGCAGTATTTT	CASSLDLVGGDYDGTDTQYF	TRBJ2-3	TRBV7-9	NA	TRBD2
TGTGCCTGGAGTCGGGGACAGCCCTTTAGTGGAGATACGCAGTATTTT	CAWSRGQPFSGDTQYF	TRBJ2-3	TRBV30	few	TRBD1
TGTGCCAGCAGCCCTACCCAACAGGGGTTTGGACAGCCCCAGCATTTT	CASSPTQQGFGQPQHF	TRBJ1-5	TRBV27	many	TRBD1
TGTGCCTGGGGGGACAGCGCTCACCATAATTCACCCCTCCACTTT	CAWGDSAHHNSPLHF	TRBJ1-6	TRBV30	few	TRBD1
TGCGCCAGCAGCATCAGTAGTCGGGCCCAAGAGACCCAGTACTTC	CASSISSRAQETQYF	TRBJ2-5	TRBV5-1	few	NA
TGTGCCAGCAGCCCCGCAAGCGGGATGATCGAGCAGTACTTC	CASSPASGMIEQYF	TRBJ2-7	TRBV6-1	many	TRBD2
TGCAGTGCTAGAGACCTCGACAGGGTCTACGAGCAGTACTTC	CSARDLDRVYEQYF	TRBJ2-7	TRBV20-1	few	TRBD1
TGTGCCAGCGGCTGGACTGGGGGCTACACCTTC	CASGWTGGYTF	TRBJ1-2	TRBV2	many	NA
TGTGCCAGCAGTGAAGTAAACGAGCAGTACTTC	CASSEVNEQYF	TRBJ2-7	TRBV6-1	many	NA
TGTGCCTGGAGTGTAATTCCGGGGGCGGCCTACGAGCAGTACTTC	CAWSVIPGAAYEQYF	TRBJ2-7	TRBV30	few	NA
TGTGCCAGCAGTTTGCTAGATAATTCACCCCTCCACTTT	CASSLLDNSPLHF	TRBJ1-6	TRBV27	many	NA
TGTGCCTGGAGTTCGGGGAGCAATCAGCCCCAGCATTTT	CAWSSGSNQPQHF	TRBJ1-5	TRBV30	many	NA
TGCGCCAGCAGCTTGGGCACCGGGACAGGCGTCTATGAAAAACTGTTTTTT	CASSLGTGTGVYEKLFF	TRBJ1-4	TRBV5-1	many	TRBD1
TGTGCCTGGGGTCTGTTCGGGACAGGGGAGACCCAGTACTTC	CAWGLFGTGETQYF	TRBJ2-5	TRBV30	many	TRBD1
TGTGCCAGCAGCCGAGACCCTAGGAAGGAAAAACTGTTTTTT	CASSRDPRKEKLFF	TRBJ1-4	TRBV12-3/TRBV12-4	many	NA